This TCR beta chain was recovered during a study of T cells in localized non-small cell lung cancer (dated by TCRdb to about 2020). For the study in its entirety: The study examined T cell repertoires in a few hundred patients with early-stage NSCLC and compared tumors with uninvolved tumor-adjacent lungs. All 220 or so NSCLC patients in the cohort were treatment-naive and had localized lung tumors that were resected. A mean age of around 66 years was recorded for the NSCLC patients, of whom 129 were male and about 100 were female.

Notes on this clone: Its antigen is not yet known. No clone much larger than this one lies a single base away; base qualities are absent.

The full study reports these points: Since the design was exploratory, TCR variables were selected using unadjusted p-values with no false-discovery rate correction. A median of around 50 of the top 100 tumor clones were detected in paired uninvolved adjacent lung, and around 30 of these tumor clones were also found among the top 100 clones of the paired uninvolved adjacent lung. Uninvolved tumor-adjacent lung showed the highest T cell clonality, higher than tumor, which suggests more focused antigenic responses in the adjacent lung. Because multi-region tumor sequencing was not performed, intratumor heterogeneity could not be ruled out. Higher T cell density in blood was associated with longer overall survival, whereas higher clonality in adjacent lung was associated with shorter survival.

At diagnosis, tumor, uninvolved tumor-adjacent lung and peripheral blood were collected and then preserved as a mix of FFPE and fresh-frozen material. Blood samples were analyzed as peripheral blood mononuclear cells for TCR repertoire profiling. The CDR3 runs 15 amino acids, cysteine and phenylalanine included. Just CDR3 DNA is preserved here, 45 bases in frame from base 1. The germline V gene specifies SGHAT as CDR1 and FQNNGV as CDR2. V is reduced by 6 bases and J by 0 bases, leaving a spacing of 11 bases between them. TCR beta CDR3 regions were sequenced from DNA using the immunoSEQ Assay. Under the source paper's analysis protocol: T cell density was computed as TCR beta template counts normalized to usable DNA estimated by amplifying housekeeping genes. Using the preseqR package, richness was estimated by extrapolating to 120,000 templates for tissue samples and 400,000 templates for PBMC samples. Clonality was defined as one minus Pielou's evenness. Differential abundance testing on productive amino-acid clonotypes, with a minimum total count of 5 and an alpha of 0.1, was used to identify tissue-enriched TCRs. The Jaccard Index and the Morisita Overlap Index were used to measure how much the repertoires overlapped between compartments. GLIPH grouped TCR beta CDR3s together with public tetramer-defined viral CDR3s, and a viral motif had to include at least three viral sequences and also show V-gene enrichment. TCRdb took this table from immuneACCESS and kept in-frame rearrangements with V and J called. Such tables lack part of the clones; where checked against another copy, unresolved V genes explain under half of the gap, and the rest is unexplained. The DNA was the basis for D and trimming; V, J and clone size are from that table. The sample table lists around 17,000 clones, roughly 90% of them with a count of one. Of the sample, less than 1.5% is held by the ten largest clones.

The chain uses TRBV11-2 and TRBJ2-2; the D gene is not confidently resolved. The receptor comes from a woman aged 35-75 years with stage III lung adenocarcinoma. Sequences were derived from peripheral blood mononuclear cells, sampled before any cancer treatment. The CDR3 has the sequence CASRPLGTNTGELFF. Read as DNA, the sequence is TGTGCCAGCAGACCATTGGGGACGAACACCGGGGAGCTGTTTTTT.